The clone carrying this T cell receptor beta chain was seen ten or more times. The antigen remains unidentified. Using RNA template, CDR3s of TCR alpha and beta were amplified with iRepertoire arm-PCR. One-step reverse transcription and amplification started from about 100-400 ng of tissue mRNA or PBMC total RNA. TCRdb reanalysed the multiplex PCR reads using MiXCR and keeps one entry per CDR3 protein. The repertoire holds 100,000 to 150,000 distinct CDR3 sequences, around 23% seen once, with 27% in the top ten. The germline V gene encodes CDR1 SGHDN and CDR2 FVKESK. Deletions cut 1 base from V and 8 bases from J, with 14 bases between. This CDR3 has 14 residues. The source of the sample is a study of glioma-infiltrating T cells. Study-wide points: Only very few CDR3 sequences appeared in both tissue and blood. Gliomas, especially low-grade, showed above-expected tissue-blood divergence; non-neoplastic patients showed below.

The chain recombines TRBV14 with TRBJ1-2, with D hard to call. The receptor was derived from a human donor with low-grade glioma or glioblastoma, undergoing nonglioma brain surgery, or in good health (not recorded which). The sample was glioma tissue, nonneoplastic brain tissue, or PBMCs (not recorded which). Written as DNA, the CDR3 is TGTGCCAGCAGCCAAGTTGTCAGCCGCTTCGGCTACACCTTC. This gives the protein CASSQVVSRFGYTF.